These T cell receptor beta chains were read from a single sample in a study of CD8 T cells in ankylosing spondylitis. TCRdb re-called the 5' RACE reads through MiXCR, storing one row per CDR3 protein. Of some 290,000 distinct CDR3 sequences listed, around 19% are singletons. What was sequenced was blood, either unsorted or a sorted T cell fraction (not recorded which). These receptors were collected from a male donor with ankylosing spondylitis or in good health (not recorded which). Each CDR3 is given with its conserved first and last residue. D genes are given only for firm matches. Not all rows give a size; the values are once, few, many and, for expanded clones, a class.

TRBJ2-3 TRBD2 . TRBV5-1 CASQSGGGTDTQYF TGCGCCAGCCAATCGGGGGGGGGTACAGATACGCAGTATTTT
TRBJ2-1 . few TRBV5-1 CASRASGVYGEQFF TGCGCCAGCAGGGCCTCAGGGGTTTACGGTGAGCAGTTCTTC
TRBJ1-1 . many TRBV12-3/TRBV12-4 CASSQSGTEAFF TGTGCCAGCAGTCAATCAGGAACCGAAGCTTTCTTT
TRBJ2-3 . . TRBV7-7 CASSWRRGDTQYF TGTGCCAGCAGCTGGCGGAGGGGGGATACGCAGTATTTT
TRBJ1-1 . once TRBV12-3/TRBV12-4 CASSLNPGRMNSEAFF TGTGCCAGCAGTTTAAACCCGGGGCGAATGAACAGTGAAGCTTTCTTT
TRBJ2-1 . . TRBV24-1 CATSEHSPQFFNEQFF TGTGCCACCAGTGAGCACAGCCCTCAATTTTTCAATGAGCAGTTCTTC
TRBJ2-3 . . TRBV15 CATSRDLGAWKDTQYF TGTGCCACCAGCAGAGATCTGGGGGCGTGGAAAGATACGCAGTATTTT
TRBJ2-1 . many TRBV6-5 CASSYFDTYNEQFF TGTGCCAGCAGTTACTTCGACACCTACAATGAGCAGTTCTTC
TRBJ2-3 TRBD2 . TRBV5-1 CASSPGASGVADTQYF TGCGCCAGCAGCCCTGGAGCCAGCGGGGTTGCAGATACGCAGTATTTT
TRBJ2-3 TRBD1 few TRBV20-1 CSASPGQGNPDTQYF TGCAGTGCTAGTCCGGGACAGGGCAATCCAGATACGCAGTATTTT